The clone carrying this T cell receptor beta chain was counted at least ten times. One entry per CDR3 protein, called by TCRdb with MiXCR from the 5' RACE reads. Among about 22,000 distinct CDR3 sequences, around 5.5% were seen once, and the ten largest hold around 20%. V lost 5 bases and J lost 2, with 13 bases in between. Germline-derived CDR1 and CDR2 are DFQATT and SNEGSKA (reference sequence). The CDR3 loop spans 13 amino acids. The data belong to a study of T cells after yellow fever vaccination. Study at large: Fractions with few cells were prepared using SMART-Seq v4 Ultra Low Input.

General study results and limits: Post-booster reappearance was seen for most primary-vaccination clones (96% CD4, roughly 86% CD8). Clonotypes that responded to the vaccine were almost all undetectable in sorted memory subsets on day 0.

The receptor's source is a man younger than 30 who received the YFV17D yellow fever vaccine. V gene TRBV20-1 combines with J gene TRBJ2-7, with D perhaps matching TRBD1 or TRBD2 (7 bases each). The material was PBMCs, either bulk or a sorted T-cell subset (CD4+, CD8+, memory, or dextramer-sorted; not recorded which), obtained 35 to 50 days after the first yellow fever vaccination. CDR3: CSAQGGAPYEQYF. CDR3 nucleotide sequence: TGCAGTGCTCAGGGGGGGGCCCCCTACGAGCAGTACTTC.